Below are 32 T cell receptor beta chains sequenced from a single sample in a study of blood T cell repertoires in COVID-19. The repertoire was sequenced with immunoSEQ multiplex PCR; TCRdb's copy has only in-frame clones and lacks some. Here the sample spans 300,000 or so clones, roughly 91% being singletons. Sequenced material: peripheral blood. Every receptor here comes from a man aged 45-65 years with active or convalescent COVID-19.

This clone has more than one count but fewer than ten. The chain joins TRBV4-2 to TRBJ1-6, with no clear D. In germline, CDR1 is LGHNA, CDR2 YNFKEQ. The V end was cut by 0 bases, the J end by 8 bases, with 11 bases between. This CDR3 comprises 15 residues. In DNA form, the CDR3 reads TGTGCCAGCAGCCAAGATCGCGGGCTTCATTCACCCCTCCACTTT. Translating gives CASSQDRGLHSPLHF.

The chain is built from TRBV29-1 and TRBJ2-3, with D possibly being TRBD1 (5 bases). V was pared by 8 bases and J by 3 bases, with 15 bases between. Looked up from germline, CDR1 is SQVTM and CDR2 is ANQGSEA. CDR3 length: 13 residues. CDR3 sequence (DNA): TGCAGCTCAACACACCAGGGAACAGATACGCAGTATTTT. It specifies CSSTHQGTDTQYF.

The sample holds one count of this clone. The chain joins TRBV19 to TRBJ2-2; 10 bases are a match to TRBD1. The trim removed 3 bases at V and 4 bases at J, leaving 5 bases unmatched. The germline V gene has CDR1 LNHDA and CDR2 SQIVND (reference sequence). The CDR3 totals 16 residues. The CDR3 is CASSIGDRGSTGELFF. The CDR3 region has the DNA TGTGCCAGTAGTATTGGGGACAGGGGTTCCACCGGGGAGCTGTTTTTT.

In DNA form, the CDR3 reads TGTGCCAGCAGCTTACTTCTATTACAGGGGGCCCCTGGAAACACCATATATTTT. Protein product: CASSLLLLQGAPGNTIYF. J is TRBJ1-3 and V is TRBV7-9; TRBD1 aligns across 9 bases. The CDR3 has 18 residues. The V and J ends lost 2 bases and 2 bases, in that order; junction bases with no gene match: 10. Germline assignment: CDR1 SEHNR and CDR2 FQNEAQ (reference sequence).

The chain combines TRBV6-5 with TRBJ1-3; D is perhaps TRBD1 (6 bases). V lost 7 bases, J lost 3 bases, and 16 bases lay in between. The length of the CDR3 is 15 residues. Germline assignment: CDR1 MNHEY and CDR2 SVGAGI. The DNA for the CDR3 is TGTGCCAGCACCTGGACAGTGATTCGTGGAAACACCATATATTTT. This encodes CASTWTVIRGNTIYF.

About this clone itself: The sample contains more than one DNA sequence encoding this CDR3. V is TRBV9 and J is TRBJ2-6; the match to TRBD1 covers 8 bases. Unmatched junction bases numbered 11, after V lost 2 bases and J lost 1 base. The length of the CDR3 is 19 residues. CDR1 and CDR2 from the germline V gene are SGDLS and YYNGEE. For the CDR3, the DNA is TGTGCCAGCAGCGTCGGACCGGGACAGGATTTTTCTGGGGCCAACGTCCTGACTTTC. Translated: CASSVGPGQDFSGANVLTF.

The CDR3 here is CASSSEREGLDTQYF. The DNA of the CDR3 is TGTGCCAGTAGTTCCGAGCGGGAGGGCCTGGATACGCAGTATTTT. The chain links TRBV19 to TRBJ2-3; 10 nucleotides match TRBD2. Germline V gene lookup returns CDR1 LNHDA and CDR2 SQIVND (reference sequence). The CDR3 is 15 residues long. Trimming removed 5 bases from V and 6 bases from J; junction bases left unmatched: 8. Variable domain in full (rest from reference TRBV19 and TRBJ2-3): DGGITQSPKYLFRKEGQNVTLSCEQNLNHDAMYWYRQDPGQGLRLIYYSQIVNDFQKGDIAEGYSVSREKKESFPLTVTSAQKNPTAFYLCASSSEREGLDTQYFGPGTRLTVL.

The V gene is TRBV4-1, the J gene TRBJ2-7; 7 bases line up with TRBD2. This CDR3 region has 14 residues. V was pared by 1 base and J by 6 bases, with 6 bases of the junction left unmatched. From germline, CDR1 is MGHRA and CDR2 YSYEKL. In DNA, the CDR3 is TGCGCCAGCAGCCAAGGCGGGAGTAGTTTCGAGCAGTACTTC. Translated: CASSQGGSSFEQYF.

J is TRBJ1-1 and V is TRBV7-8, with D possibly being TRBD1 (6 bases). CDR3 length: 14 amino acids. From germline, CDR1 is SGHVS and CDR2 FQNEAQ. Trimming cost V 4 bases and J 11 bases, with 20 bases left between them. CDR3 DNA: TGTGCCAGCAGCTCCATGCAACAGGGCCGAGATGCTTTCTTT. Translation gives CASSSMQQGRDAFF.

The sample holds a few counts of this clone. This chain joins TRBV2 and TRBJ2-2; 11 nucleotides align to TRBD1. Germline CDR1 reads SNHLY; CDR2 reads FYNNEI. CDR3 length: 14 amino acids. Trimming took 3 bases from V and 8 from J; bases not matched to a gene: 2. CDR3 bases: TGTGCCAGCAGTGAGGACAGGGGGCCTGGGGAGCTGTTTTTT. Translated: CASSEDRGPGELFF.

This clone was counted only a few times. The CDR3 DNA sequence: TGTGCCAGCAGGGACAGTGAAAAACTGTTTTTT. Encoded protein: CASRDSEKLFF. The chain employs TRBV6-6 and TRBJ1-4; tentative D call: TRBD1 (6 bases). The V end was cut by 6 bases, the J end by 7 bases, with 6 bases between. Germline lookup yields CDR1 MNHNY and CDR2 SVGAGI (reference sequence). The CDR3 contains 11 residues.

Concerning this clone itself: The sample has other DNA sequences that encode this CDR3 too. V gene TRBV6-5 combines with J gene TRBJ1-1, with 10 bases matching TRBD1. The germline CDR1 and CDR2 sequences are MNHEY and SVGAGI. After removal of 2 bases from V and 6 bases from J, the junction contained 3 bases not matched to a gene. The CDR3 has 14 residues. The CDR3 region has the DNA TGTGCCAGCAGTTACGGACAGGGGGTCGCTGAAGCTTTCTTT. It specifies CASSYGQGVAEAFF.

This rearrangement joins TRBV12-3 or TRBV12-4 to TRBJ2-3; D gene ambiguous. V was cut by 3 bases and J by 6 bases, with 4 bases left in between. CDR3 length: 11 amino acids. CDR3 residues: CASSLEDTQYF. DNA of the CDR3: TGTGCCAGCAGTTTGGAGGATACGCAGTATTTT.

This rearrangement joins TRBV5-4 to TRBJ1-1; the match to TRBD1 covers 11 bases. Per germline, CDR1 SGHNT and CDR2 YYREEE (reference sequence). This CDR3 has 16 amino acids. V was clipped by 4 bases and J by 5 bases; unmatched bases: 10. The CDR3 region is CASSKGQGGDGTEAFF. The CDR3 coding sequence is TGTGCCAGCAGCAAGGGACAGGGGGGGGATGGGACTGAAGCTTTCTTT.

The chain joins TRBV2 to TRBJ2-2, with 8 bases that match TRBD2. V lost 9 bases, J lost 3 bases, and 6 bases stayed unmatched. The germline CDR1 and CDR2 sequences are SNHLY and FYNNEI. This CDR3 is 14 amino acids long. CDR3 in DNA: TGTGCCAGTAAACCGGGGGGGGACACCGGGGAGCTGTTTTTT. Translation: CASKPGGDTGELFF. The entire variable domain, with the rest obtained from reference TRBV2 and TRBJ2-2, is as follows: EPEVTQTPSHQVTQMGQEVILRCVPISNHLYFYWYRQILGQKVEFLVSFYNNEISEKSEIFDDQFSVERPDGSNFTLKIRSTKLEDSAMYFCASKPGGDTGELFFGEGSRLTVL.

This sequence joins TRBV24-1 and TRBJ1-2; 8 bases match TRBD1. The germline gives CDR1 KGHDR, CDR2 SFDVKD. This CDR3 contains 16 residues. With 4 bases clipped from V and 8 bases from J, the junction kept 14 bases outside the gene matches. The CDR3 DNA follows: TGTGCCACCAGTGAAGCCGACAGGGGTCGAATAAACGGCTACACCTTC. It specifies CATSEADRGRINGYTF.

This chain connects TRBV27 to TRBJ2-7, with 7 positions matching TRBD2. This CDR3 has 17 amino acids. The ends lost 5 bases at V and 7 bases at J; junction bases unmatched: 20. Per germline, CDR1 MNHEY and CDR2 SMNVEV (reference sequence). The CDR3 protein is CASSPHHGPAGAGEQYF. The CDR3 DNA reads TGTGCCAGCAGTCCACACCATGGGCCGGCGGGAGCGGGGGAGCAGTACTTC.

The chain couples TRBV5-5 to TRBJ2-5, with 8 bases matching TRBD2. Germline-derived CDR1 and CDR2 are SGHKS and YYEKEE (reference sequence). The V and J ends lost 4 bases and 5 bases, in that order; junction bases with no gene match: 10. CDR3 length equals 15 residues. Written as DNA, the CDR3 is TGTGCCAGCAGCCGGACGAGCGGGAGTGAGGAGACCCAGTACTTC. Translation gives CASSRTSGSEETQYF.

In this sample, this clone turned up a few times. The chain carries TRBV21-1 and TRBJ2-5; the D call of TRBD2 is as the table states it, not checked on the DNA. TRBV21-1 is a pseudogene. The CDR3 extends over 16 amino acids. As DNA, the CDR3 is TGTGCCAGCGGGAGAATGGAGCGGGAGGGCCCAGAGACCCAGTACTTC. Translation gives CASGRMEREGPETQYF.

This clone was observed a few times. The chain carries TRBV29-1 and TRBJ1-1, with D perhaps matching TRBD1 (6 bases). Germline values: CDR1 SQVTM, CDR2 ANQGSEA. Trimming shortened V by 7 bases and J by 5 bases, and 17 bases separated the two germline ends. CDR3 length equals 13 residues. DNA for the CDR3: TGCAGCGCCGGACAGAGGCTAGCAACTGAAGCTTTCTTT. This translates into CSAGQRLATEAFF.

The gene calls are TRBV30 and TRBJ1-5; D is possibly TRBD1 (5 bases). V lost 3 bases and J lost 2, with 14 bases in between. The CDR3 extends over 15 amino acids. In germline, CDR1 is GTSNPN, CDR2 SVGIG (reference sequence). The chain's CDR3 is CAWSNQGGGNQPQHF. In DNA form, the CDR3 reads TGTGCCTGGAGCAATCAGGGTGGCGGCAATCAGCCCCAGCATTTT.

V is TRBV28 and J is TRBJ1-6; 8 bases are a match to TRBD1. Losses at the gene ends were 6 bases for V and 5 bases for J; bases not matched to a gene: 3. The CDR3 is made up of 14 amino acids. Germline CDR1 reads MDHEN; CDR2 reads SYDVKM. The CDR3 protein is CASRDRANNSPLHF. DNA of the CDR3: TGTGCCAGCAGGGACAGGGCAAATAATTCACCCCTCCACTTT.

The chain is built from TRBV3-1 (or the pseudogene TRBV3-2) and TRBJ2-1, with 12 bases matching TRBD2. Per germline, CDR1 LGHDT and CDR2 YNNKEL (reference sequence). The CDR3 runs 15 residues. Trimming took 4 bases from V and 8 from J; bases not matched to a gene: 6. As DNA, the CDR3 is TGTGCCAGCAGCCCTAGCGGGAGGGCCCGGGATGAGCAGTTCTTC. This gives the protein CASSPSGRARDEQFF.

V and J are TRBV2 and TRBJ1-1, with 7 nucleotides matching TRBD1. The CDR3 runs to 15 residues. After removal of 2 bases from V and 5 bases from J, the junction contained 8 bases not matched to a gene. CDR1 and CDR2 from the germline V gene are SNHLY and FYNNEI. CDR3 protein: CASSEFRGRLTEAFF. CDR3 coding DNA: TGTGCCAGCAGTGAATTTAGGGGGCGCTTGACTGAAGCTTTCTTT.

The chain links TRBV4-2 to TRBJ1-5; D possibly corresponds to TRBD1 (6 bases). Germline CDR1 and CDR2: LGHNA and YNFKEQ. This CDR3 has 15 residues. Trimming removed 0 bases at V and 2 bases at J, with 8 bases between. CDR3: CASSQDPGGNQPQHF. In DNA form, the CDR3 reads TGTGCCAGCAGCCAAGATCCAGGGGGCAATCAGCCCCAGCATTTT.

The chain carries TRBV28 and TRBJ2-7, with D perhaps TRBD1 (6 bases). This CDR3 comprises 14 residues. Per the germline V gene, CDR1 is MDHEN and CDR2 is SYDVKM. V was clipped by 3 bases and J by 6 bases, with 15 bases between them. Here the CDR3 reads CASSFPGDRVEQYF. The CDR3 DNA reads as TGTGCCAGCAGTTTCCCAGGGGACCGGGTCGAGCAGTACTTC.

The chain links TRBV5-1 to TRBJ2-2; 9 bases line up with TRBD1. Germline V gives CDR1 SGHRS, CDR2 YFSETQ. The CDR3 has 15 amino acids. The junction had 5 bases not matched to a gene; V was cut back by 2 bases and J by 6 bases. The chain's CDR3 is CASSFGQGSAGELFF. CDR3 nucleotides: TGCGCCAGCAGCTTTGGACAGGGGAGCGCCGGGGAGCTGTTTTTT.

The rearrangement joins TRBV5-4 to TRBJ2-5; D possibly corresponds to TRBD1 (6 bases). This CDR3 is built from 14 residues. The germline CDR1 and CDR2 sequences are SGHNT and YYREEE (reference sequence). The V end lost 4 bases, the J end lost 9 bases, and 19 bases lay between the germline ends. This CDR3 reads CASSDKQGPAAQYF. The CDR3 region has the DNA TGTGCCAGCAGCGACAAACAGGGACCCGCCGCCCAGTACTTC.

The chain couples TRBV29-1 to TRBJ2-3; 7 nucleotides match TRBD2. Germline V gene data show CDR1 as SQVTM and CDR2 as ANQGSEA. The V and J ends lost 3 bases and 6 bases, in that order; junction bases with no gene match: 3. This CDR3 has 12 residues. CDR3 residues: CSVDLGGDTQYF. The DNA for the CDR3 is TGCAGCGTTGATCTCGGGGGGGATACGCAGTATTTT.

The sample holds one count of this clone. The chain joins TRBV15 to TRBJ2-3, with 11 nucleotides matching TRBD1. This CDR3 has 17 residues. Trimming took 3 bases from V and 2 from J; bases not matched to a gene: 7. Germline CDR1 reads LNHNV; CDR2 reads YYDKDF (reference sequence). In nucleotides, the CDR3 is TGTGCCACCAGCAGGGGTGGGACAGGGGGATACACAGATACGCAGTATTTT. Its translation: CATSRGGTGGYTDTQYF.

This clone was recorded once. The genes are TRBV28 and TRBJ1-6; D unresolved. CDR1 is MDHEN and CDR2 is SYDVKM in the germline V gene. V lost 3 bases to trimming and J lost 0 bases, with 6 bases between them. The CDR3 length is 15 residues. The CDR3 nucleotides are TGTGCCAGCAGTTTCTCGAGCTCCTATAATTCACCCCTCCACTTT. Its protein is CASSFSSSYNSPLHF.

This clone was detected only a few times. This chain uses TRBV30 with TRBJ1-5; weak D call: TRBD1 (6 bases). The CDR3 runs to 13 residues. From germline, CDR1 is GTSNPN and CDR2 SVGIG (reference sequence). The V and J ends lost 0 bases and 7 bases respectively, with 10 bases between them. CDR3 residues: CAWSVTGQQPQHF. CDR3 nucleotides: TGTGCCTGGAGTGTAACAGGGCAGCAGCCCCAGCATTTT.